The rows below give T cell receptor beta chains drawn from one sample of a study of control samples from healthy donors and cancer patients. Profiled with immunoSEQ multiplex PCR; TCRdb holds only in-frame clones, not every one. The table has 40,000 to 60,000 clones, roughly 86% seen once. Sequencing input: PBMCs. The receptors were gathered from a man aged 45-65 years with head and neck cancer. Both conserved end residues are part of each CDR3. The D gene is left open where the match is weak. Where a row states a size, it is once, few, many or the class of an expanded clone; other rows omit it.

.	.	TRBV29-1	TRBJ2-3	CSVESVRRGTDTQYF	TGCAGCGTTGAATCAGTAAGGAGGGGCACAGATACGCAGTATTTT
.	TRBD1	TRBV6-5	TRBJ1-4	CASISPGQGNEKLFF	TGTGCCAGCATATCCCCGGGACAGGGGAATGAAAAACTGTTTTTT
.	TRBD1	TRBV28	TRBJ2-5	CASSTIQGLLGTQYF	TGTGCCAGCAGTACTATACAGGGGCTGCTCGGGACCCAGTACTTC
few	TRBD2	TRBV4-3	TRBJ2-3	CASSQDTSVTQYF	TGCGCCAGCAGCCAAGATACTAGCGTTACGCAGTATTTT
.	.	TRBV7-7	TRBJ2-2	CAIVEVAGELFF	TGTGCCATCGTAGAGGTGGCCGGGGAGCTGTTTTTT
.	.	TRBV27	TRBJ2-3	CASSHHVYTDTQYF	TGTGCCAGCAGTCACCATGTCTACACAGATACGCAGTATTTT
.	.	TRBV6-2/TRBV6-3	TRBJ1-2	CASSAGGGYTF	TGTGCCAGCAGTGCGGGGGGCGGCTACACCTTC
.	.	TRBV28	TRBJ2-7	CASSPAQGRPQQYF	TGTGCCAGCAGTCCCGCCCAGGGGCGGCCTCAGCAGTACTTC
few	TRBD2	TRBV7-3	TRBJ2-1	CASSPGPLSGGYNEQFF	TGTGCCAGCAGCCCAGGTCCCCTTAGCGGGGGATACAATGAGCAGTTCTTC
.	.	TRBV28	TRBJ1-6	CASSLSLRGSYNSPLHF	TGTGCCAGCAGTTTAAGTTTGCGGGGCTCCTATAATTCACCCCTCCACTTT
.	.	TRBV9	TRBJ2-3	CASSVVLGGTDTQYF	TGTGCCAGCAGCGTAGTCCTGGGGGGCACAGATACGCAGTATTTT
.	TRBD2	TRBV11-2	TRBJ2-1	CASSANPSGGDEQFF	TGTGCCAGCAGCGCAAACCCTAGCGGGGGTGATGAGCAGTTCTTC
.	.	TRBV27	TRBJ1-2	CASSGRDTVGTMKGYTF	TGTGCCAGCAGTGGCCGGGACACCGTGGGCACTATGAAAGGCTACACCTTC
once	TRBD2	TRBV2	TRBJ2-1	CASNPTSGRYSSYNEQFF	TGTGCCAGCAACCCGACTAGCGGGAGGTACAGCTCCTACAATGAGCAGTTCTTC
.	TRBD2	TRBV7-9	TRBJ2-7	CASSPRTSGSYEQYF	TGTGCCAGCAGCCCCAGGACTAGCGGGAGTTACGAGCAGTACTTC
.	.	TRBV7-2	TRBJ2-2	CASSLVPVTGELFF	TGTGCCAGCAGCTTAGTGCCCGTCACCGGGGAGCTGTTTTTT
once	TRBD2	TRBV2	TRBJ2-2	CASRERTSATGELFF	TGTGCCAGCAGAGAACGGACTAGCGCAACCGGGGAGCTGTTTTTT
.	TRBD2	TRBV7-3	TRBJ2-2	CASSLTLLAGGMFANTGELFF	TGTGCCAGCAGCTTAACGTTACTAGCGGGAGGGATGTTCGCGAACACCGGGGAGCTGTTTTTT
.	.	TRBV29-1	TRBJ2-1	CSVRQVISYNEQFF	TGCAGCGTAAGACAGGTGATCTCCTACAATGAGCAGTTCTTC
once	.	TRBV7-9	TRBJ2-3	CASSLGGGTETQYF	TGTGCCAGCAGCTTAGGTGGCGGGACGGAGACGCAGTATTTT
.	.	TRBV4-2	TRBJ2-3	CASRRELTLRDTDTQYF	TGTGCCAGCAGAAGGGAACTAACGCTCCGTGACACAGATACGCAGTATTTT
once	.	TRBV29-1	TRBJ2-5	CSVDPQETQYF	TGCAGCGTTGACCCGCAAGAGACCCAGTACTTC
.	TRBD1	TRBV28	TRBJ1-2	CASSLYEYRTGSGYTF	TGTGCCAGCAGTTTATACGAGTATCGGACAGGGTCTGGCTACACCTTC
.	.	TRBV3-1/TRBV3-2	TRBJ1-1	CASSGRSNTEAFF	TGTGCCAGCAGTGGCAGATCGAACACTGAAGCTTTCTTT
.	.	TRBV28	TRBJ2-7	CASSLWGGPYEQYF	TGTGCCAGCAGTTTATGGGGGGGACCCTACGAGCAGTACTTC
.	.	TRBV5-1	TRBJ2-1	CASSTGVVNEQFF	TGCGCCAGCAGCACCGGGGTGGTCAATGAGCAGTTCTTC
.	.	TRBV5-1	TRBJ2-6	CASRALDSNSGANVLTF	TGCGCCAGCAGGGCCTTGGACAGCAACTCTGGGGCCAACGTCCTGACTTTC
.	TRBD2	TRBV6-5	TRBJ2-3	CASSRTSYTDTQYF	TGTGCCAGCAGTCGGACTAGCTACACAGATACGCAGTATTTT
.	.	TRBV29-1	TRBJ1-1	CSVEVGNMVFF	TGCAGCGTTGAAGTTGGGAATATGGTTTTCTTT